The next 26 T cell receptor beta chains were all read from a single sample in a study of T cell responses to AZD1222 COVID-19 vaccine. Libraries were prepared by immunoSEQ multiplex PCR; TCRdb keeps only in-frame clonotypes and omits some of them. The sample lists 75,000 to 90,000 clones, 80% to 95% occurring once. The specimen comprised peripheral blood, sampled 28 days after the second AZD1222 dose. The receptor source for this set is an adult who received the AZD1222 COVID-19 vaccine.

The chain has TRBV24-1 and TRBJ2-1; TRBD2 might be the D (5 bases). Trimming took 4 bases from V and 2 from J, leaving 8 bases between them. The germline V gene has CDR1 KGHDR and CDR2 SFDVKD. This CDR3 spans 14 amino acids. CDR3 sequence: CATSEGGPYNEQFF. The CDR3 DNA reads as TGTGCCACCAGTGAAGGCGGGCCCTACAATGAGCAGTTCTTC.

The chain links TRBV5-8 to TRBJ2-2, with D possibly TRBD2 on 6 matching bases. The ends were cut back, 1 base at V and 4 bases at J, with 17 bases in the middle. Germline assignment: CDR1 SGHTS and CDR2 YDEGEE. CDR3 length equals 17 residues. CDR3 loop: CASSLWVAVTTTGELFF. Written as DNA, the CDR3 is TGTGCCAGCAGCTTGTGGGTAGCGGTAACTACCACCGGGGAGCTGTTTTTT.

In its sample, this clone was seen once. The chain combines TRBV19 with TRBJ2-7, with no clear D. Germline-derived CDR1 and CDR2 are LNHDA and SQIVND (reference sequence). The CDR3 loop spans 14 amino acids. The V gene lost 11 bases and the J gene lost 7 bases, with 24 bases spanning the gap. CDR3 in DNA: TGTGCCTCGGCCGGTAGCAGGAGACCCTGGGAGCAGTACTTC. Translating gives CASAGSRRPWEQYF.

This clone was seen just once. The chain employs TRBV11-3 and TRBJ2-1; no clear D gene. V shed 0 bases and J shed 6 bases, with 6 bases lying between them. This CDR3 is 13 amino acids long. From germline, CDR1 is SGHNT and CDR2 YENEEA. The CDR3 nucleotides read TGTGCCAGCAGCTTAGACAGGAGCAATGAGCAGTTCTTC. Translation gives CASSLDRSNEQFF.

The chain combines TRBV29-1 with TRBJ2-2; TRBD2 aligns across 13 bases. Germline assignment: CDR1 SQVTM and CDR2 ANQGSEA. The V segment lost 7 bases and the J segment 0 bases; nucleotides outside the gene matches: 14. The CDR3 is 19 amino acids. The CDR3 spells CSALRTSGSFRANTGELFF. CDR3 nucleotides: TGCAGCGCTCTTAGGACTAGCGGGAGTTTTAGGGCGAACACCGGGGAGCTGTTTTTT.

This clone was seen a handful of times. V usage is TRBV3-1 (or the pseudogene TRBV3-2) and J usage is TRBJ2-7; no firm D call. The germline V gene encodes CDR1 LGHDT and CDR2 YNNKEL (reference sequence). V was cut by 2 bases and J by 1 base, with 9 bases left in between. The CDR3 length is 14 residues. CDR3 bases: TGTGCCAGCAGCCAACTGCTCTCTTCCTACGAGCAGTACTTC. Translation gives CASSQLLSSYEQYF.

The V gene is TRBV6-5, the J gene TRBJ2-2; D gene ambiguous. Germline V gene sequence: CDR1 MNHEY, CDR2 SVGAGI. V lost 0 bases and J lost 3, with 5 bases in between. The length of the CDR3 is 14 residues. CDR3 sequence: CASSYSDDTGELFF. The CDR3 DNA reads TGTGCCAGCAGTTACTCGGACGACACCGGGGAGCTGTTTTTT.

The chain couples TRBV4-1 to TRBJ2-1; a possible D gene is TRBD2 (5 bases). The V gene lost 1 base and the J gene lost 10 bases, with 14 bases spanning the gap. The CDR3 runs to 14 residues. CDR1 is MGHRA and CDR2 is YSYEKL in the germline V gene. The CDR3 spells CASSQVVLVKEQFF. The CDR3 nucleotides read TGCGCCAGCAGCCAAGTGGTACTAGTTAAGGAGCAGTTCTTC.

This rearrangement joins TRBV19 to TRBJ2-7; D is possibly TRBD2 (5 bases). The CDR3 consists of 15 residues. The V and J ends lost 5 bases and 2 bases respectively, with 16 bases between them. CDR1 is LNHDA and CDR2 is SQIVND in the germline V gene (reference sequence). CDR3 in amino acids: CASSRTSLATYEQYF. DNA for the CDR3: TGTGCCAGTAGTCGAACTAGTTTAGCCACCTACGAGCAGTACTTC.

J is TRBJ1-1 and V is TRBV3-1 (or the pseudogene TRBV3-2); no clear D gene. Looked up from germline, CDR1 is LGHDT and CDR2 is YNNKEL (reference sequence). Trimming left V 0 bases short and J 8 bases short, with 10 bases between. The CDR3 is 13 residues long. As DNA, the CDR3 is TGTGCCAGCAGCCAAGATCAAGGGCTCGAAGCTTTCTTT. Protein: CASSQDQGLEAFF.

The chain links TRBV5-1 to TRBJ2-7, with D maybe TRBD2 (5 bases). The CDR3 consists of 14 residues. Germline loops: CDR1 SGHRS, CDR2 YFSETQ. The V end was cut by 4 bases, the J end by 2 bases, with 13 bases between. The CDR3 protein is CASSLQERTYEQYF. CDR3 DNA: TGCGCCAGCAGCCTTCAGGAGCGGACCTACGAGCAGTACTTC.

This clone was detected once. The V and J genes are TRBV28 and TRBJ2-6; D not resolved. With 0 bases removed from V and 0 bases from J, the gap between germline ends came to 3 bases. Germline CDR1 MDHEN, CDR2 SYDVKM. The CDR3 loop spans 15 amino acids. CDR3 coding DNA: TGTGCCAGCAGTTTATGGGACTCTGGGGCCAACGTCCTGACTTTC. This translates into CASSLWDSGANVLTF.

The chain combines TRBV21-1 with TRBJ2-1; TRBD2 was called by the table and not checked on the DNA. TRBV21-1 is an annotated pseudogene. This CDR3 is built from 16 residues. CDR3 in amino acids: CASSKVCLAADTEQFF. The DNA for the CDR3 is TGTGCCAGCAGCAAAGTCTGTCTAGCGGCGGATACTGAGCAGTTCTTC.

This chain connects TRBV19 to TRBJ2-5, with 10 bases identical to TRBD2. Trimming cost V 6 bases and J 2 bases; bases outside gene matches: 9. The germline CDR1 and CDR2 sequences are LNHDA and SQIVND (reference sequence). The CDR3 is 16 residues long. The CDR3 loop reads CASRKTSGRLQETQYF. CDR3 DNA: TGTGCCAGTAGAAAGACTAGCGGGCGGCTTCAAGAGACCCAGTACTTC.

The gene calls are TRBV28 and TRBJ1-5; D gene ambiguous. The CDR3 extends over 14 amino acids. The germline gives CDR1 MDHEN, CDR2 SYDVKM. The V and J ends lost 7 bases and 2 bases respectively, with 12 bases between them. The CDR3 bases are TGTGCCAGCAACCTCCTAAGGGGCAATCAGCCCCAGCATTTT. It codes for CASNLLRGNQPQHF.

Only a few counts were recorded for this clone. Other DNA sequences in the sample encode the same CDR3. The CDR3 protein is CASSQGQGANYGYTF. The CDR3 DNA reads TGCGCCAGCAGCCAAGGACAGGGGGCTAACTATGGCTACACCTTC. J is TRBJ1-2 and V is TRBV4-1; 9 nucleotides align to TRBD1. Germline V gene data show CDR1 as MGHRA and CDR2 as YSYEKL. The CDR3 runs to 15 residues. Trimming cost V 1 base and J 0 bases; bases outside gene matches: 0.

This chain connects TRBV6-5 to TRBJ2-1, with 7 bases aligning to TRBD1. The CDR3 spans 13 residues. The germline gives CDR1 MNHEY, CDR2 SVGAGI. V lost 0 bases, J lost 15 bases, and 8 bases stayed unmatched. The CDR3 protein is CASSYSRGGLLFF. CDR3 bases: TGTGCCAGCAGTTACTCGAGAGGGGGCCTACTGTTCTTC.

The V gene is TRBV18, the J gene TRBJ2-3; D uncertain. Trimming took 3 bases from V and 5 from J, leaving 6 bases between them. The germline V gene has CDR1 KGHSH and CDR2 LQKENI. The CDR3 extends over 12 amino acids. As DNA, the CDR3 is TGTGCCAGCTCACCCGGCGTAGATACGCAGTATTTT. Amino acid sequence: CASSPGVDTQYF.

The rearrangement links TRBV11-1 to TRBJ1-1; D perhaps matches TRBD1 (5 bases). V gave up 0 bases and J gave up 0 bases, with 11 bases separating them. The germline CDR1 and CDR2 sequences are SGHAT and FQDESV (reference sequence). The CDR3 totals 16 residues. The CDR3 reads CASSLARDVMNTEAFF. The CDR3 DNA sequence: TGTGCCAGCAGCTTAGCCAGGGACGTCATGAACACTGAAGCTTTCTTT.

The CDR3 protein is CASSYADYNNEQFF. DNA of the CDR3: TGTGCCAGCAGTTACGCTGACTATAACAATGAGCAGTTCTTC. The rearrangement links TRBV6-2 or TRBV6-3 to TRBJ2-1; possibly TRBD2 for D (5 bases). The CDR3 is 14 residues long. The germline gives CDR1 MNHEY, CDR2 SVGEGT. With 2 bases removed from V and 5 bases from J, the gap between germline ends came to 10 bases.

The rearrangement links TRBV6-1 to TRBJ1-2, with a tentative D call TRBD1 (5 bases). This CDR3 contains 14 residues. Per the germline V gene, CDR1 is MNHNS and CDR2 is SASEGT. V shed 2 bases and J shed 4 bases, with 11 bases lying between them. The CDR3 DNA follows: TGTGCCAGCAGTGAAAACGGGGCTGCCTATGGCTACACCTTC. Translated: CASSENGAAYGYTF.

V usage is TRBV4-1 and J usage is TRBJ1-2; weak D call: TRBD1 (5 bases). Trimming took 2 bases from V and 4 from J, leaving 17 bases between them. CDR1 is MGHRA and CDR2 is YSYEKL in the germline V gene. This CDR3 has 16 residues. DNA of the CDR3: TGCGCCAGCAGCCAACCCGTTGCCGGGACCTCCTATGGCTACACCTTC. Amino acid sequence: CASSQPVAGTSYGYTF.

V and J are TRBV18 and TRBJ1-1, with a possible D match to TRBD1 (5 bases). This CDR3 is built from 15 residues. The V end was cut by 8 bases, the J end by 3 bases, with 19 bases between. Germline V gives CDR1 KGHSH, CDR2 LQKENI. This CDR3 reads CASRPRRGEDTEAFF. The CDR3, as DNA: TGTGCCAGCCGTCCTCGGAGGGGCGAGGACACTGAAGCTTTCTTT.

The genes are TRBV5-1 and TRBJ1-1; 12 bases align to TRBD1. Germline V lookup: CDR1 SGHRS, CDR2 YFSETQ. The CDR3 spans 16 residues. Germline trimming cut 4 bases from V and 5 bases from J; bases unmatched to any gene: 9. CDR3: CASSQGTGGAGTEAFF. The CDR3 DNA follows: TGCGCCAGCAGCCAAGGGACAGGGGGCGCGGGAACTGAAGCTTTCTTT.

The chain has TRBV4-1 and TRBJ1-6; unclear D gene. Germline-derived CDR1 and CDR2 are MGHRA and YSYEKL. The CDR3 contains 14 residues. Trimming removed 1 base from V and 11 bases from J, with 12 bases in between. The CDR3 region has the DNA TGCGCCAGCAGCCAAGCCCCTTTGTGGACACCCCTCCACTTT. Its translation is CASSQAPLWTPLHF.

The V and J genes are TRBV7-3 and TRBJ2-5; D is ambiguous. Deletions cut 2 bases from V and 2 bases from J, with 12 bases between. The CDR3 contains 15 residues. Germline lookup yields CDR1 SGHTA and CDR2 FQGTGA. The CDR3 bases are TGTGCCAGCAGCTTATTTGTGGGAATACAAGAGACCCAGTACTTC. This translates into CASSLFVGIQETQYF.